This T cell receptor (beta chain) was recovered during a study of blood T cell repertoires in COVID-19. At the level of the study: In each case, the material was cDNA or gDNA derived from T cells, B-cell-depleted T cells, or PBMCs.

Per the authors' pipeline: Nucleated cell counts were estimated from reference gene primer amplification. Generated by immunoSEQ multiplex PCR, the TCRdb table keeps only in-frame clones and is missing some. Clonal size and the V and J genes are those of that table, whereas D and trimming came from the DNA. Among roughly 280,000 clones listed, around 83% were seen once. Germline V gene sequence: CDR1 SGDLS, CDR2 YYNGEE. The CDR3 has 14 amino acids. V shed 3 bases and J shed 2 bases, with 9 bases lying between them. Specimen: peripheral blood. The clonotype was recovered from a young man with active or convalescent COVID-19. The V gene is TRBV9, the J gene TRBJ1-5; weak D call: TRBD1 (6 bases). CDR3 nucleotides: TGTGCCAGCAGCGAAGGGGGGGGCAATCAGCCCCAGCATTTT. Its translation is CASSEGGGNQPQHF.